The 13 T cell receptor beta chains in this list originate from one sample, sequenced in a study of read filtering for tumor transcriptome and immune sequencing. This library used roughly 400 ng RNA and molecular barcoded adaptors spanning alpha/delta and beta/gamma chains. From the reads, TCRdb called clonotypes with MiXCR, one entry per CDR3 protein. The data contain under 150,000 distinct CDR3 sequences, approximately 13% of them singletons. The sequencing input was a population of CD138-negative cells sorted from bone marrow. The receptors come from a donor at least 40 years old with multiple myeloma.

This clonotype occurred a few times. A junction end diverges from the germline sequence, so it may reflect a read error. The chain carries TRBV11-3 and TRBJ2-2, with D possibly being TRBD2 (5 bases). Germline V gives CDR1 SGHNT, CDR2 YENEEA. The CDR3 has 16 amino acids. The CDR3 bases are TGTGCCAGCAGCTTAACGTGGGCCGCGAACACCGGGGAGTTGTTTTTT. It codes for CASSLTWAANTGELFF.

As concerns this clonotype: A far larger clone is a single base away, which makes a read error likely. The chain joins TRBV7-3 to TRBJ2-1; 7 bases agree with TRBD2. The CDR3 is 17 residues long. The germline CDR1 and CDR2 sequences are SGHTA and FQGTGA. The CDR3 sequence is CASSGARDGLEANERFF. DNA of the CDR3: TGTGCCAGCAGCGGGGCCCGTGATGGACTAGAGGCCAATGAGCGGTTCTTC.

The V gene is TRBV12-3 or TRBV12-4, the J gene TRBJ1-1; D perhaps matches TRBD1 (5 bases). The CDR3 sequence is 16 residues long. V was shortened by 8 bases and J by 1 base, with 20 bases between the two germline ends. The CDR3 region is CASGGRFRRTNTEAFF. CDR3 nucleotides: TGTGCCAGCGGGGGGAGGTTTAGGCGGACGAACACTGAAGCTTTCTTT.

This clonotype was recorded many times. The chain couples TRBV20-1 to TRBJ2-2, with 11 bases aligning to TRBD2. The CDR3 length is 16 residues. Germline lookup yields CDR1 DFQATT and CDR2 SNEGSKA (reference sequence). J was trimmed by 1 base and V by 3 bases; bases with no gene match: 4. CDR3 bases: TGCAGTGCTAGCCCAACTAGCGGGGGGAACACCGGGGAGCTGTTTTTT. The encoded protein is CSASPTSGGNTGELFF.

A remark on this clonotype: A read error may explain this, as a much larger clone is one base away. The chain links TRBV12-3 or TRBV12-4 to TRBJ1-1; D gene uncertain. Trimming stripped 5 bases from V and 5 bases from J, with 12 bases between. This CDR3 has 13 residues. The CDR3 nucleotides read TGTGCCAGCAGTGCCCGAGCGGGGACTGAAGCTTTCTTT. Translated: CASSARAGTEAFF.

In its sample, this clonotype was seen a few times. The chain has TRBV3-1 and TRBJ1-5; D might be TRBD1 (6 bases). CDR3 length equals 13 residues. Germline lookup yields CDR1 LGHDT and CDR2 YNNKEL (reference sequence). Trimming pared 0 bases from V and 6 bases from J, leaving 6 bases between. The CDR3 nucleotides read TGTGCCAGCAGCCAAGAAGGGGGTCAGCCCCAGCATTTT. This codes for CASSQEGGQPQHF.

This clonotype was seen ten or more times. V usage is TRBV2 and J usage is TRBJ2-3; possibly TRBD1 for D (6 bases). CDR1 is SNHLY, CDR2 FYNNEI, per germline. Trimming cost V 5 bases and J 0 bases, with 15 bases left between them. This CDR3 contains 16 residues. The CDR3 spells CASSRRGTSSTDTQYF. In DNA, the CDR3 is TGTGCCAGCAGTCGTAGGGGGACCTCTAGCACAGATACGCAGTATTTT.

This clonotype has ten or more counts. This chain connects TRBV24-1 to TRBJ2-2; perhaps D is TRBD1 or TRBD2 (5 bases each). Trimming cost V 1 base and J 7 bases, with 15 bases left between them. This CDR3 has 16 amino acids. Germline CDR1 and CDR2: KGHDR and SFDVKD. This CDR3 reads CATSDFGTVGIGELFF. CDR3 DNA: TGTGCCACCAGTGATTTTGGGACCGTTGGCATCGGGGAGCTGTTTTTT.

This clonotype was seen many times. V is TRBV29-1 and J is TRBJ1-5; D is unclear. CDR1 is SQVTM and CDR2 is ANQGSEA in the germline V gene. The CDR3 extends over 14 amino acids. V lost 7 bases, J lost 5 bases, and 18 bases lay in between. The CDR3 sequence: CSAFFAGTDQPQHF. DNA of the CDR3: TGCAGCGCCTTCTTCGCAGGAACCGATCAGCCCCAGCATTTT. The full variable domain, its missing parts supplied by reference TRBV29-1 and TRBJ1-5, is SAVISQKPSRDICQRGTSLTIQCQVDSQVTMMFWYRQQPGQSLTLIATANQGSEATYESGFVIDKFPISRPNLTFSTLTVSNMSPEDSSIYLCSAFFAGTDQPQHFGDGTRLSIL.

This clonotype was observed many times. One end of the junction is discordant with germline, which a read error may explain. The chain recombines TRBV7-9 with TRBJ2-1; TRBD2 matches 12 bases. Germline V gene lookup returns CDR1 SEHNR and CDR2 FQNEAQ (reference sequence). CDR3 length equals 14 residues. CDR3 DNA sequence: TGTGCCAGCAGCCTAGCGGGAGGGCCCGATGAGCAGTTCTTC. This translates into CASSLAGGPDEQFF.

This clonotype was found many times. This chain joins TRBV6-5 and TRBJ2-1, with 7 nucleotides matching TRBD2. Germline V gene lookup returns CDR1 MNHEY and CDR2 SVGAGI. The length of the CDR3 is 15 residues. V lost 5 bases, J lost 2 bases, and 6 bases stayed unmatched. The CDR3 region is CASSKGAGTYNEQFF. DNA of the CDR3: TGTGCCAGCAGTAAAGGAGCGGGGACCTACAATGAGCAGTTCTTC.

This clonotype was counted many times. In nucleotides, the CDR3 is TGTGCCAGTAAGGGGCTAGCGAACAATGAGCAGTTCTTC. Encoded protein: CASKGLANNEQFF. V and J are TRBV12-3 or TRBV12-4 and TRBJ2-1, with D possibly being TRBD2 (6 bases). V lost 9 bases, J lost 5 bases, and 14 bases lay in between. The CDR3 spans 13 residues.

This clonotype was counted at least ten times. The chain has TRBV29-1 and TRBJ2-5; TRBD2 matches at 14 bases. CDR3 length: 14 amino acids. The trim removed 6 bases at V and 5 bases at J, leaving 5 bases unmatched. CDR1 and CDR2 (germline): SQVTM, ANQGSEA. Written as DNA, the CDR3 is TGCAGCGTGGGACTAGCGGGAGTAACGGAGACCCAGTACTTC. As protein: CSVGLAGVTETQYF.